The 23 T cell receptor beta chains listed next were all sequenced from one sample in a study of blood T cell repertoires in COVID-19. The repertoire was sequenced with immunoSEQ multiplex PCR; TCRdb's copy has only in-frame clones and lacks some. The top ten clones hold 5% to 6% of a sample with under 85,000 clones, around 90% of them seen once. The sequencing sample was made of peripheral blood. The receptors originated from a man over 45 with acute or convalescent COVID-19.

This clone was seen only once. The rearrangement joins TRBV30 to TRBJ1-2; the match to TRBD1 covers 7 bases. From germline, CDR1 is GTSNPN and CDR2 SVGIG (reference sequence). This CDR3 is built from 13 residues. V dropped 8 bases and J dropped 0; count of bases not matched to a gene: 6. CDR3 nucleotides: TGTGCCCTCAACAGGGGCACTAACTATGGCTACACCTTC. This sequence encodes CALNRGTNYGYTF.

This sequence joins TRBV6-2 or TRBV6-3 and TRBJ2-1; TRBD2 matches 8 bases. Germline V gene data show CDR1 as MNHEY and CDR2 as SVGEGT. The CDR3 has 18 residues. The J segment lost 0 bases and the V segment lost 2 bases, leaving 9 bases of the junction unmatched. The CDR3 sequence is CASSYREGRKLSYNEQFF. CDR3 DNA: TGTGCCAGCAGTTACCGGGAGGGCCGAAAACTCTCCTACAATGAGCAGTTCTTC.

The chain uses TRBV5-1 and TRBJ2-7, with D possibly being TRBD2 (5 bases). The germline V gene has CDR1 SGHRS and CDR2 YFSETQ. CDR3 length: 14 residues. V was clipped by 0 bases and J by 0 bases, with 7 bases between them. CDR3 amino acids: CASSLGGSSYEQYF. CDR3 coding DNA: TGCGCCAGCAGCTTGGGTGGGAGCTCCTACGAGCAGTACTTC.

As DNA, the CDR3 is TGTGCCATCAGTGAGGACATAGATGGCTACACCTTC. Its translation: CAISEDIDGYTF. The rearrangement joins TRBV10-3 to TRBJ1-2; D uncertain. Trimming took off 2 bases at V and 6 bases at J, with 7 bases between the two ends. The germline V gene has CDR1 ENHRY and CDR2 SYGVKD. The CDR3 loop spans 12 amino acids.

This chain's CDR3 is CATTFRDSPLHF. Written as DNA, the CDR3 is TGTGCCACCACCTTCAGGGATTCACCCCTCCACTTT. V is TRBV24-1 and J is TRBJ1-6; weak D call: TRBD1 (5 bases). The germline gives CDR1 KGHDR, CDR2 SFDVKD. V was clipped by 8 bases and J by 8 bases, with 9 bases between them. CDR3 length: 12 amino acids.

The genes are TRBV24-1 and TRBJ2-2; D is possibly TRBD1 (6 bases). This CDR3 has 14 residues. Trimming shortened V by 7 bases and J by 1 base, and 9 bases separated the two germline ends. Germline-derived CDR1 and CDR2 are KGHDR and SFDVKD. This CDR3 is CATRAGVNTGELFF. In nucleotides, the CDR3 is TGTGCCACCAGAGCAGGGGTGAACACCGGGGAGCTGTTTTTT.

This sequence joins TRBV27 and TRBJ2-7; D ambiguous. The CDR3 runs to 15 residues. Germline CDR1 is MNHEY and CDR2 is SMNVEV (reference sequence). V gave up 6 bases and J gave up 4 bases, with 19 bases separating them. The CDR3 bases are TGTGCCAGCAGGTCACCCCACAAAGACGGGTACGAGCAGTACTTC. Its translation is CASRSPHKDGYEQYF.

The J gene is TRBJ2-1, the V gene TRBV6-2 or TRBV6-3; 11 positions agree with TRBD2. This CDR3 is 15 amino acids long. The junction had 7 bases not matched to a gene; V was cut back by 5 bases and J by 7 bases. Germline CDR1 reads MNHEY; CDR2 reads SVGEGT. The CDR3 nucleotides read TGTGCCAGCAGTCTCCTAGCGGGAGGTATTAATGAGCAGTTCTTC. Translated: CASSLLAGGINEQFF.

This sequence joins TRBV7-2 and TRBJ2-7; 7 bases fit TRBD2. The V gene's germline CDR1 is SGHTA and CDR2 FQGNSA. The trim removed 3 bases at V and 4 bases at J, leaving 12 bases unmatched. The CDR3 consists of 16 residues. The CDR3 loop reads CASSFGFGRGGYEQYF. The DNA of the CDR3 is TGTGCCAGCAGCTTTGGTTTTGGGAGGGGTGGTTACGAGCAGTACTTC.

The chain combines TRBV15 with TRBJ2-7; unclear D gene. The ends were cut back, 5 bases at V and 2 bases at J, with 7 bases in the middle. Germline values: CDR1 LNHNV, CDR2 YYDKDF (reference sequence). The CDR3 is made up of 12 amino acids. For the CDR3, the DNA is TGTGCCACCAGCCCAGGCCCCTACGAGCAGTACTTC. Its protein is CATSPGPYEQYF.

The genes are TRBV29-1 and TRBJ2-2; the match to TRBD1 covers 7 bases. Germline CDR1 and CDR2: SQVTM and ANQGSEA. CDR3 length: 13 residues. Trimming removed 1 base from V and 5 bases from J; junction bases left unmatched: 1. CDR3 region: CSVEGQGTGELFF. Written as DNA, the CDR3 is TGCAGCGTTGAAGGACAGGGTACCGGGGAGCTGTTTTTT.

This chain uses TRBV5-4 with TRBJ2-7, with 7 nucleotides matching TRBD1. CDR3 length: 14 amino acids. The V gene end was trimmed by 0 bases and the J gene end by 6 bases; junction bases not matched to a gene: 6. Germline V CDR1 and CDR2: SGHNT, YYREEE (reference sequence). DNA for the CDR3: TGTGCCAGCAGCTTGGGACAGGGTGTGAGCGAGCAGTACTTC. Amino acids: CASSLGQGVSEQYF.

The V call is TRBV2, the J call TRBJ2-1, with D possibly matching TRBD2 (5 bases). CDR1 is SNHLY, CDR2 FYNNEI, per germline. The CDR3 has 15 residues. The V end lost 5 bases, the J end lost 3 bases, and 14 bases lay between the germline ends. The DNA for the CDR3 is TGTGCCAGCAGTTCCGGTAATAGCGACTACAATGAGCAGTTCTTC. It translates to CASSSGNSDYNEQFF.

V usage is TRBV15 and J usage is TRBJ1-1, with TRBD1 matching over 8 bases. Germline V gives CDR1 LNHNV, CDR2 YYDKDF (reference sequence). CDR3 length equals 15 residues. J gave up 3 bases and V 0 bases, and 3 bases lay outside the gene matches. The CDR3 nucleotides read TGTGCCACCAGCAGAGATTACAGGGGGGACACTGAAGCTTTCTTT. Translating gives CATSRDYRGDTEAFF.

V usage is TRBV15 and J usage is TRBJ2-1; no clear D gene. Germline values: CDR1 LNHNV, CDR2 YYDKDF (reference sequence). This CDR3 spans 12 amino acids. The V end was cut by 1 base, the J end by 7 bases, with 5 bases between. CDR3 DNA sequence: TGTGCCACCAGCAGAGCTCGTAATGAGCAGTTCTTC. Amino acids: CATSRARNEQFF.

CDR3 region: CTSSQDLASREGQLIGTDTQYF. CDR3 DNA: TGCACCAGCAGCCAAGATCTTGCGTCGCGGGAGGGCCAACTTATAGGCACAGATACGCAGTATTTT. This chain uses TRBV1 with TRBJ2-3; the DNA was not used to check the table's D call, TRBD2. TRBV1 is recorded as a pseudogene. The CDR3 has 22 residues.

The rearrangement uses TRBV11-2 and TRBJ1-1, with D perhaps TRBD1 (5 bases). The CDR3 extends over 18 amino acids. Trimming cost V 1 base and J 6 bases, with 24 bases left between them. Germline V lookup: CDR1 SGHAT, CDR2 FQNNGV. The CDR3 coding sequence is TGTGCCAGCAGCTTAGGAATTGTTTGGTCCAGGGACTCGCCTGAAGCTTTCTTT. Its protein product is CASSLGIVWSRDSPEAFF.

The chain carries TRBV11-2 and TRBJ2-5, with a possible D match to TRBD2 (5 bases). There are 12 residues in the CDR3. Germline V gives CDR1 SGHAT, CDR2 FQNNGV. Trimming took off 1 base at V and 7 bases at J, with 7 bases between the two ends. The DNA for the CDR3 is TGTGCCAGCAGCTTAGGGGGAGCGACCCAGTACTTC. Its translation is CASSLGGATQYF.

The chain couples TRBV4-1 to TRBJ2-5; TRBD2 matches at 9 bases. Trimming cost V 10 bases and J 4 bases; bases outside gene matches: 13. Germline V gene sequence: CDR1 MGHRA, CDR2 YSYEKL. CDR3 length: 15 residues. The DNA for the CDR3 is TGCGCCAACGTAGGGGTAGCGGGAGTTAGAGAGACCCAGTACTTC. Amino acids: CANVGVAGVRETQYF.

This chain uses TRBV7-9 with TRBJ2-6; 7 bases match TRBD2. There are 19 residues in the CDR3. Per the germline V gene, CDR1 is SEHNR and CDR2 is FQNEAQ (reference sequence). The V and J ends lost 5 bases and 1 base, in that order; junction bases with no gene match: 14. CDR3 sequence (DNA): TGTGCCAGCAGCCCCTGGGGAGGGGTTTCTTGGTCTGGGGCCAACGTCCTGACTTTC. It yields the protein CASSPWGGVSWSGANVLTF.

The V and J genes are TRBV6-1 and TRBJ1-4; tentative D call: TRBD1 (5 bases). The CDR3 covers 14 residues. CDR1 is MNHNS and CDR2 is SASEGT in the germline V gene. Trimming left V 1 base short and J 8 bases short, with 11 bases between. The CDR3, as DNA: TGTGCCAGCAGTGAAGGGATGGGGCAGGAAAAACTGTTTTTT. It specifies CASSEGMGQEKLFF.

This clone was picked up one time. V gene TRBV23-1 combines with J gene TRBJ2-7; 7 nucleotides line up with TRBD1. TRBV23-1 is labeled an ORF, and its function is uncertain. J lost 0 bases, V lost 2 bases, and 7 bases had no gene match. CDR3 length: 16 residues. The CDR3 DNA reads as TGCGCCAGCAGTCAAATCTCGGGACAGAGCTCCTACGAGCAGTACTTC. It codes for CASSQISGQSSYEQYF.

The V and J genes are TRBV24-1 and TRBJ2-3; 11 nucleotides agree with TRBD2. Germline values: CDR1 KGHDR, CDR2 SFDVKD. Trimming took 3 bases from V and 6 from J; bases not matched to a gene: 10. The CDR3 loop spans 17 amino acids. The chain's CDR3 is CATSDASLAGVVDTQYF. CDR3 DNA sequence: TGTGCCACCAGTGATGCCTCACTAGCGGGAGTAGTCGATACGCAGTATTTT.